A single sample gave rise to the 3 T cell receptor beta chains below, sequenced in a study of blood T cell repertoires in COVID-19. Sequencing used immunoSEQ multiplex PCR; TCRdb keeps in-frame clones, though not all of them. The sample consists of 150,000 or so clones, around 80% of them appearing once. Sequencing input: PBMCs or T cells enriched from blood (not recorded which). These TCRs come from a man aged 50 or older who had recovered from COVID-19.

V usage is TRBV3-1 (or the pseudogene TRBV3-2) and J usage is TRBJ1-1, with D possibly being TRBD1 (5 bases). The V end was cut by 4 bases, the J end by 1 base, with 10 bases between. Germline CDR1 and CDR2: LGHDT and YNNKEL (reference sequence). This CDR3 is 14 amino acids long. The DNA of the CDR3 is TGTGCCAGCAGCCTAAATAGGGGGAACACTGAAGCTTTCTTT. Amino acid sequence: CASSLNRGNTEAFF.

The chain links TRBV30 to TRBJ1-2; TRBD1 matches 8 bases. The CDR3 has 15 amino acids. CDR1 and CDR2 from the germline V gene are GTSNPN and SVGIG (reference sequence). Trimming removed 5 bases from V and 3 bases from J; junction bases left unmatched: 11. CDR3: CAWARDRTHDYGYTF. The CDR3, as DNA: TGTGCCTGGGCCCGGGACAGGACCCACGACTATGGCTACACCTTC.

This chain joins TRBV10-1 and TRBJ1-4, with D tentatively TRBD1 (6 bases). Germline CDR1 is WNHNN and CDR2 is SYGVQD (reference sequence). Trimming cost V 0 bases and J 7 bases, with 12 bases left between them. The CDR3 has 15 amino acids. The CDR3 is CASSESVAGAEKLFF. The CDR3 coding sequence is TGCGCCAGCAGTGAGTCGGTAGCAGGGGCTGAAAAACTGTTTTTT.